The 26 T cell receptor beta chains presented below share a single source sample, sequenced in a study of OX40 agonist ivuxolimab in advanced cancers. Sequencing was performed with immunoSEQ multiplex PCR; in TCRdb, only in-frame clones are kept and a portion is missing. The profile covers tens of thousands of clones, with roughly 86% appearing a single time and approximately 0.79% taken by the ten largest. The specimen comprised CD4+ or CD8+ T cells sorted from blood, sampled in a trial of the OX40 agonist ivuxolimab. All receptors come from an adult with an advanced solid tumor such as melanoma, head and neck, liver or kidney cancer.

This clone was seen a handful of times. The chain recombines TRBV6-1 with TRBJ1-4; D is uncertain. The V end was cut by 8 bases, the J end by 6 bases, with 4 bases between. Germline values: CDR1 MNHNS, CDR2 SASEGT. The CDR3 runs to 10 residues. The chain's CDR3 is CASLHEKLFF. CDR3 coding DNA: TGTGCCAGCCTGCATGAAAAACTGTTTTTT.

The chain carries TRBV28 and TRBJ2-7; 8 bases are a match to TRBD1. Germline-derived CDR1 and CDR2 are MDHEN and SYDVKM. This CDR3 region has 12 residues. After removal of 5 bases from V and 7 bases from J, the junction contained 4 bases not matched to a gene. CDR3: CASSRQGLEQYF. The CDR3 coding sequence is TGTGCCAGCAGTCGACAGGGGCTTGAGCAGTACTTC. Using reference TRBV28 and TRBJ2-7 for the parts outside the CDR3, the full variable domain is DVKVTQSSRYLVKRTGEKVFLECVQDMDHENMFWYRQDPGLGLRLIYFSYDVKMKEKGDIPEGYSVSREKKERFSLILESASTNQTSMYLCASSRQGLEQYFGPGTRLTVT.

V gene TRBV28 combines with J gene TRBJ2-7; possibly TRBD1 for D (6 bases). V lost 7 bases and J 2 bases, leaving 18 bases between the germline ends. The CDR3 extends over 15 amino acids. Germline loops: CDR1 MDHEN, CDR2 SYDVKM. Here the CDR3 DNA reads TGTGCCAGCACCAGTATTCGGACAGTAACCTACGAGCAGTACTTC. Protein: CASTSIRTVTYEQYF.

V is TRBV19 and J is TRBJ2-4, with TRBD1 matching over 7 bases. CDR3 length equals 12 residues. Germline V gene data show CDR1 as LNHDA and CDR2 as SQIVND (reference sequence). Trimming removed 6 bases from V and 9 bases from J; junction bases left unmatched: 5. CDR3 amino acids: CASSRQGLIQYF. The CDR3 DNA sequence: TGTGCCAGTAGCCGACAGGGTCTCATTCAGTACTTC.

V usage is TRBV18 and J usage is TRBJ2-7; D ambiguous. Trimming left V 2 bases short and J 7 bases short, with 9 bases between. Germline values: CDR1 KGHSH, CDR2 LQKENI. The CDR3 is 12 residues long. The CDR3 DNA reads TGTGCCAGCTCACCAAAGGAAGGTGAGCAGTACTTC. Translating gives CASSPKEGEQYF.

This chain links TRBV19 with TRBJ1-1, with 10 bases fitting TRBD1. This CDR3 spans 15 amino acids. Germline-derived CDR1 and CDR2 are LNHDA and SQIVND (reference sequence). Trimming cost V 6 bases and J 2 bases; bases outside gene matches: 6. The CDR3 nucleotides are TGTGCCAGTAGACTGGGGACAGGGGCCAACACTGAAGCTTTCTTT. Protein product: CASRLGTGANTEAFF.

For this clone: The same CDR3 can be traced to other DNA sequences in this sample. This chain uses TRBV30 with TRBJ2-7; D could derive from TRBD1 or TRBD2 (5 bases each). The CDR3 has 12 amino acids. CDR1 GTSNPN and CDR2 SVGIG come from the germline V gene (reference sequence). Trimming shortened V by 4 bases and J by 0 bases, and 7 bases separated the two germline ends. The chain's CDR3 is CAWTGSSYEQYF. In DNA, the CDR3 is TGTGCCTGGACAGGGAGCTCCTACGAGCAGTACTTC.

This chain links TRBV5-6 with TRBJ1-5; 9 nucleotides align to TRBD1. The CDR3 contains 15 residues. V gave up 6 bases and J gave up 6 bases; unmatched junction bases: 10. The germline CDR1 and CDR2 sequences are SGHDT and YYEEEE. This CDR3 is CASTKGDRVGQPQHF. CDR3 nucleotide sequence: TGTGCCAGCACCAAAGGGGACAGGGTTGGTCAGCCCCAGCATTTT.

DNA for the CDR3: TGTGCCAGCAGCTTGGCCTCAGGAGGGGCCAACGTCCTGACTTTC. Translation: CASSLASGGANVLTF. The rearrangement links TRBV5-4 to TRBJ2-6; D gene ambiguous. Trimming took off 0 bases at V and 4 bases at J, with 8 bases between the two ends. Per the germline V gene, CDR1 is SGHNT and CDR2 is YYREEE (reference sequence). The CDR3 covers 15 residues.

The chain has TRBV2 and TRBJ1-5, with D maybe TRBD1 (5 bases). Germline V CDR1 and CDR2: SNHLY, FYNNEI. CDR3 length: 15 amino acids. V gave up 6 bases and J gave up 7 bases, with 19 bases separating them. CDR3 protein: CASSLSSNRNQPQHF. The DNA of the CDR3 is TGTGCCAGCAGCCTCAGTTCTAACAGGAACCAGCCCCAGCATTTT. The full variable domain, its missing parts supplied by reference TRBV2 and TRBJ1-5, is EPEVTQTPSHQVTQMGQEVILRCVPISNHLYFYWYRQILGQKVEFLVSFYNNEISEKSEIFDDQFSVERPDGSNFTLKIRSTKLEDSAMYFCASSLSSNRNQPQHFGDGTRLSIL.

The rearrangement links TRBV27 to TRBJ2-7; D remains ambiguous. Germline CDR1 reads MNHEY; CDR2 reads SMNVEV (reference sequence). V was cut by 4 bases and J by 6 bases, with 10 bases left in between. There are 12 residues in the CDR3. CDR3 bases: TGTGCCAGCAGTTCACGGGTGGGCGAGCAGTACTTC. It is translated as CASSSRVGEQYF.

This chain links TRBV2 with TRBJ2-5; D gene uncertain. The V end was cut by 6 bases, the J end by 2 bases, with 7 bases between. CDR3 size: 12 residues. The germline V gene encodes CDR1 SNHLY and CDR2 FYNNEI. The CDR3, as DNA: TGTGCCAGCAGACGGCTACAAGAGACCCAGTACTTC. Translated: CASRRLQETQYF.

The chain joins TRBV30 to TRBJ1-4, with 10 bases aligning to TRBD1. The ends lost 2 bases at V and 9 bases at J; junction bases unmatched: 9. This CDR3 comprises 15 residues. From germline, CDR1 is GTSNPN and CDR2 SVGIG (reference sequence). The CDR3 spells CAWSPRQGAFQKLFF. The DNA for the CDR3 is TGTGCCTGGAGTCCCCGACAGGGGGCTTTTCAAAAACTGTTTTTT.

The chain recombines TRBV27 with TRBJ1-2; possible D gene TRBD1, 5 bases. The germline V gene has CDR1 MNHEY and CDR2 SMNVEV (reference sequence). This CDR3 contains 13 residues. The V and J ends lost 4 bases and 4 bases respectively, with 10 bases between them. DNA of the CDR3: TGTGCCAGCAGTTCTCAGGGTCCCTATGGCTACACCTTC. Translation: CASSSQGPYGYTF.

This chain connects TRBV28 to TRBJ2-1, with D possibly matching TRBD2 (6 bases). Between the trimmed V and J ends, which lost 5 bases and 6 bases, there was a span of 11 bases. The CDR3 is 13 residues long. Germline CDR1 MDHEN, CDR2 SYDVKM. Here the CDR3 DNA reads TGTGCCAGCAGTACGGGAGTACCCAATGAGCAGTTCTTC. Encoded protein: CASSTGVPNEQFF.

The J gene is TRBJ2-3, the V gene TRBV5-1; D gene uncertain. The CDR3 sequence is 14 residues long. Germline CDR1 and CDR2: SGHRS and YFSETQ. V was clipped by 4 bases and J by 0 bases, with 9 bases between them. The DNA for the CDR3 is TGCGCCAGCAGCCCTCTCGCCAGCACAGATACGCAGTATTTT. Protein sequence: CASSPLASTDTQYF.

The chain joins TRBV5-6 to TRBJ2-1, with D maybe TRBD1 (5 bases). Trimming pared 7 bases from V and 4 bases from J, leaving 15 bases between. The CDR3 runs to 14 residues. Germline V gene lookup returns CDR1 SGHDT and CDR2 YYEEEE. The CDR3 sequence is CASVDPQGYNEQFF. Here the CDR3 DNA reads TGTGCCAGCGTGGATCCGCAGGGTTACAATGAGCAGTTCTTC.

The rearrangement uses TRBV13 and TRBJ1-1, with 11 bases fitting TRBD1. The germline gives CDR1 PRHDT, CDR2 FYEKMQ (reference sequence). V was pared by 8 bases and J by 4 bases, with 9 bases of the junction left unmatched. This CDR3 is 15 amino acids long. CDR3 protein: CASGMDRGLGTEAFF. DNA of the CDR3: TGTGCCAGCGGTATGGACAGGGGGCTCGGCACTGAAGCTTTCTTT. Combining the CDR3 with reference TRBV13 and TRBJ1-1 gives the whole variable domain AAGVIQSPRHLIKEKRETATLKCYPIPRHDTVYWYQQGPGQDPQFLISFYEKMQSDKGSIPDRFSAQQFSDYHSELNMSSLELGDSALYFCASGMDRGLGTEAFFGQGTRLTVV.

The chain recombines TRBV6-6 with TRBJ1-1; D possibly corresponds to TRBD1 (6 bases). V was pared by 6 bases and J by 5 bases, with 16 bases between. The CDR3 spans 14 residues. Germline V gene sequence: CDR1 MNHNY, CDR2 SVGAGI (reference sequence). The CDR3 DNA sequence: TGTGCCAGCAGCCCTGCACAGGGAAGGACTGAAGCTTTCTTT. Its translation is CASSPAQGRTEAFF.

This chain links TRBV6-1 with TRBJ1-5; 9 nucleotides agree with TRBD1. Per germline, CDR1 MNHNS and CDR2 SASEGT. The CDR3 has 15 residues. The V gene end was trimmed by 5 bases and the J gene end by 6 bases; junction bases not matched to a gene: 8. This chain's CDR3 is CASSMGQGGRQPQHF. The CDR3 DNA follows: TGTGCCAGCAGTATGGGACAGGGAGGCCGTCAGCCCCAGCATTTT.

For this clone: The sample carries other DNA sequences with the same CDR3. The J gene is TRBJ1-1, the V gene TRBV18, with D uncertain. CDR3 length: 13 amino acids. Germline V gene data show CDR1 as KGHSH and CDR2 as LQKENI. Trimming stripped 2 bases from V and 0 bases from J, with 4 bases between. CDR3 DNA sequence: TGTGCCAGCTCACCAGGGGTGAACACTGAAGCTTTCTTT. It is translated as CASSPGVNTEAFF.

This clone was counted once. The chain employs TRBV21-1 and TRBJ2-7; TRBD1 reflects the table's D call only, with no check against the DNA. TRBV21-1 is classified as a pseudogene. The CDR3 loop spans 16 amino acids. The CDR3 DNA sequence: TGTGCCAGCAGCAACCTACTTGGACAGGGGGCGGGTGAGCAGTACTTC. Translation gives CASSNLLGQGAGEQYF.

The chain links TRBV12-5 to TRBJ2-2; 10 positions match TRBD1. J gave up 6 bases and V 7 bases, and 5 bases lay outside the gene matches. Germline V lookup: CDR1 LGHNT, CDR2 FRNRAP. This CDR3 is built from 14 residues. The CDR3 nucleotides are TGTGCTAGTGCCCAAGGGACAGGGGCCGGGGAGCTGTTTTTT. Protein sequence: CASAQGTGAGELFF.

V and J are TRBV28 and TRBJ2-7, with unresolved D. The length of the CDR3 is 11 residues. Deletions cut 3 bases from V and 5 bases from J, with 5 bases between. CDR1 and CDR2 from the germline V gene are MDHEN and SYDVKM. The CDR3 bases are TGTGCCAGCAGTTTGCGGCACGAGCAGTACTTC. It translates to CASSLRHEQYF.

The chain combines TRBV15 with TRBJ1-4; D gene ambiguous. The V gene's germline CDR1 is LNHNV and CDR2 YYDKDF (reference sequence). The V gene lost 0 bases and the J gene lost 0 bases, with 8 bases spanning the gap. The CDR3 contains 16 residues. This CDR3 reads CATSRDRGSTNEKLFF. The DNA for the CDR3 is TGTGCCACCAGCAGAGATCGTGGCTCAACTAATGAAAAACTGTTTTTT.

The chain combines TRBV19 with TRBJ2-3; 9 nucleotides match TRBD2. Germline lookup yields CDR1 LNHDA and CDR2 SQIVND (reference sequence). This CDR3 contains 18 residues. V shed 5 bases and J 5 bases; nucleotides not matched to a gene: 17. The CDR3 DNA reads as TGTGCCAGTAGTTCGGCAGCGGGGGGAAAACCCTTTCGAGATACGCAGTATTTT. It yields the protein CASSSAAGGKPFRDTQYF.